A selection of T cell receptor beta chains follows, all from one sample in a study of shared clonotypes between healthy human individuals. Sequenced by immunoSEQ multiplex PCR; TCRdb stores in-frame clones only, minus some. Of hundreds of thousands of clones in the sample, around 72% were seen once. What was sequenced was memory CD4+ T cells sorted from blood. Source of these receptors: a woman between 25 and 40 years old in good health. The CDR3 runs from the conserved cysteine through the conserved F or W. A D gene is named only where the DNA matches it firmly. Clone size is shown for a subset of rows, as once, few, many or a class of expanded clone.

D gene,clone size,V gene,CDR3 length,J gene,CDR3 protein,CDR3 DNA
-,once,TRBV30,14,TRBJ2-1,CAWRKKSSYNEQFF,TGTGCCTGGAGAAAGAAGAGCTCCTACAATGAGCAGTTCTTC
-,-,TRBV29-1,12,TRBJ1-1,CSVRSKGVEAFF,TGCAGCGTGCGGAGTAAGGGTGTTGAAGCTTTCTTT
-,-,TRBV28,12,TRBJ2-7,CASSLGGIGQYF,TGTGCCAGCAGTTTAGGGGGTATAGGGCAGTACTTC
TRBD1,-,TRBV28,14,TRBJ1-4,CASSNPGGDEKLFF,TGTGCCAGCAGTAACCCAGGGGGGGATGAAAAACTGTTTTTT
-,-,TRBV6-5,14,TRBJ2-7,CASRRDFSSYEQYF,TGTGCCAGCCGGCGGGACTTCAGCTCCTACGAGCAGTACTTC
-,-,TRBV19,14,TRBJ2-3,CASSIQGGLDTQYF,TGTGCCAGTAGTATCCAGGGAGGCCTAGATACGCAGTATTTT
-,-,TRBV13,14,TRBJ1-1,CASSRVGTNTEAFF,TGTGCCAGCAGCCGAGTGGGGACAAACACTGAAGCTTTCTTT
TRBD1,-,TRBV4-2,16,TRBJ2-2,CASSPRGPANTGELFF,TGTGCCAGCAGCCCCAGGGGGCCCGCGAACACCGGGGAGCTGTTTTTT
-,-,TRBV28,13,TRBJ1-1,CASSSQGRTEAFF,TGTGCCAGCAGTAGCCAGGGGAGAACTGAAGCTTTCTTT
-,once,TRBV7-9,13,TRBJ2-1,CASSLDSYNEQFF,TGTGCCAGCAGCTTAGACAGCTACAATGAGCAGTTCTTC
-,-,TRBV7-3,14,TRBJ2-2,CASSLASGAGELFF,TGTGCCAGCAGCTTAGCCTCAGGGGCCGGGGAGCTGTTTTTT
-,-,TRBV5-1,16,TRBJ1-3,CASSTTSRQGGNTIYF,TGCGCCAGCAGCACAACCTCTAGGCAGGGTGGAAACACCATATATTTT
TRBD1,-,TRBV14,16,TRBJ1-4,CASSRPATGFNEKLFF,TGTGCCAGCAGCCGCCCGGCGACAGGGTTTAATGAAAAACTGTTTTTT
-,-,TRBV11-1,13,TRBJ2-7,CASSLTGTYEQYF,TGTGCCAGCAGCCTAACAGGGACCTACGAGCAGTACTTC
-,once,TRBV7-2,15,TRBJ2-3,CASSLAVGAANTQYF,TGTGCCAGCAGCTTAGCAGTGGGAGCGGCGAATACGCAGTATTTT
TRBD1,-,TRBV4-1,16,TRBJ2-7,CASSQARGQGDYEQYF,TGCGCCAGCAGCCAAGCCAGGGGTCAGGGGGACTACGAGCAGTACTTC
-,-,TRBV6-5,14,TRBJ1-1,CASSRLGRNTEAFF,TGTGCCAGCAGCCGCCTGGGGAGGAACACTGAAGCTTTCTTT
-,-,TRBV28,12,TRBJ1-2,CASSLKNYGYTF,TGTGCCAGCAGTTTGAAGAACTATGGCTACACCTTC
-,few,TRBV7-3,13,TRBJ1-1,CASSLMVDGVAFF,TGTGCCAGCAGCTTAATGGTTGACGGGGTAGCTTTCTTT
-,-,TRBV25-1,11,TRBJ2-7,CASSEQREQYF,TGTGCCAGCAGTGAACAGCGCGAGCAGTACTTC
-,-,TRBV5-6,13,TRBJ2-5,CASMIQGSETQYF,TGTGCCAGTATGATCCAGGGGTCGGAGACCCAGTACTTC
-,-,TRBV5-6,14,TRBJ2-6,CASSTLSGANVLTF,TGTGCCAGCAGCACTTTATCAGGGGCCAACGTCCTGACTTTC
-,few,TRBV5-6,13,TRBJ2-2,CASSSRATGELFF,TGTGCCAGCAGCTCGAGGGCCACCGGGGAGCTGTTTTTT
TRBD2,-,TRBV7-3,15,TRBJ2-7,CASSKTSGFGYEQYF,TGTGCCAGCAGCAAAACTAGCGGGTTTGGCTACGAGCAGTACTTC
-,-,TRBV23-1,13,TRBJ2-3,CASSQSTEDTQYF,TGCGCCAGCAGTCAATCGACAGAGGATACGCAGTATTTT
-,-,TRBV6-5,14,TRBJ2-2,CASRSRQHTGELFF,TGTGCCAGCAGATCGAGGCAGCACACCGGGGAGCTGTTTTTT
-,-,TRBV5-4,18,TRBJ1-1,CASSLWNRRGPSGTEAFF,TGTGCCAGCAGCTTATGGAATAGACGGGGCCCTTCTGGGACTGAAGCTTTCTTT
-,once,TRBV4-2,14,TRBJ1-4,CASTRVQGGEKLFF,TGTGCCAGCACCCGCGTGCAGGGAGGGGAAAAACTGTTTTTT
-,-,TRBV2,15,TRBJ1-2,CASGQSGSSNYGYTF,TGTGCCAGCGGGCAGTCGGGGAGCTCAAACTATGGCTACACCTTC
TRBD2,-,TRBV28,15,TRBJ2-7,CASRPTGTNSYEQYF,TGTGCCAGCAGACCCACCGGGACTAACTCCTACGAGCAGTACTTC
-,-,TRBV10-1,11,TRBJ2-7,CADRGPYEQYF,TGCGCCGACCGGGGGCCCTACGAGCAGTACTTC
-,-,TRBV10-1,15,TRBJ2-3,CASTPDGASTDTQYF,TGCGCCAGCACCCCGGACGGTGCTAGCACAGATACGCAGTATTTT
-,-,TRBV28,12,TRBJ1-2,CASSWQNYGYTF,TGTGCCAGCAGCTGGCAGAACTATGGCTACACCTTC
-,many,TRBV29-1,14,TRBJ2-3,CSVGVTFATDTQYF,TGCAGCGTTGGTGTGACTTTCGCGACAGATACGCAGTATTTT
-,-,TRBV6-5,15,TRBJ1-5,CASSYDGVGDQPQHF,TGTGCCAGCAGTTACGACGGGGTAGGGGATCAGCCCCAGCATTTT
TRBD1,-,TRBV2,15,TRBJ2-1,CASSIRDRGPNEQFF,TGTGCCAGCAGCATCCGGGACAGGGGGCCCAATGAGCAGTTCTTC
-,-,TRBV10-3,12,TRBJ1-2,CAILSEGGGYTF,TGTGCCATTCTCAGTGAGGGAGGCGGCTACACCTTC
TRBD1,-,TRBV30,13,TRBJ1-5,CAWSVQGNQPQHF,TGTGCCTGGAGTGTACAGGGGAACCAGCCCCAGCATTTT
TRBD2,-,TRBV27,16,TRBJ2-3,CASSPGTSGRRVAQYF,TGTGCCAGCAGTCCCGGGACTAGCGGGAGGAGGGTTGCGCAGTATTTT
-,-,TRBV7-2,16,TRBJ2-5,CASSLGYSGAQETQYF,TGTGCCAGCAGCTTAGGGTACTCGGGAGCGCAAGAGACCCAGTACTTC
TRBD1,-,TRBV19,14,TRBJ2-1,CASSPGQGYNEQFF,TGTGCCAGTAGTCCGGGACAGGGCTACAATGAGCAGTTCTTC
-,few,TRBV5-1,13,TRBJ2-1,CASSRDLGSEQFF,TGCGCCAGCAGTCGGGATTTAGGGAGTGAGCAGTTCTTC
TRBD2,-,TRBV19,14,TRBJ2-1,CASSLAETYNEQFF,TGTGCCAGTAGCCTAGCGGAAACCTACAATGAGCAGTTCTTC
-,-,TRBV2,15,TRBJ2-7,CASSDPSGVAGEQYF,TGTGCCAGCAGTGATCCGTCCGGGGTGGCGGGCGAGCAGTACTTC
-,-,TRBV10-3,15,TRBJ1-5,CAISESRGSNQPQHF,TGTGCCATCAGTGAGTCCAGGGGAAGCAATCAGCCCCAGCATTTT
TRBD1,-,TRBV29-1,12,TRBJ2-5,CSATTGVETQYF,TGCAGCGCTACGACAGGGGTAGAGACCCAGTACTTC
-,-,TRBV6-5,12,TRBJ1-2,CASSLGQHGYTF,TGTGCCAGCAGCCTGGGACAACATGGCTACACCTTC
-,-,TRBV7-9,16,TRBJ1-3,CASRSNPGVGGNTIYF,TGTGCCAGCAGGTCTAACCCAGGGGTGGGAGGAAACACCATATATTTT
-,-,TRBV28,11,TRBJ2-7,CASSFFYEQYF,TGTGCCAGCAGTTTTTTTTACGAGCAGTACTTC
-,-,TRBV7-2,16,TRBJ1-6,CASSFQAVSYNSPLHF,TGTGCCAGCAGCTTCCAGGCTGTATCCTATAATTCACCCCTCCACTTT
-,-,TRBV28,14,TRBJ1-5,CASSFVTRDQPQHF,TGTGCCAGCAGTTTCGTGACTAGGGATCAGCCCCAGCATTTT
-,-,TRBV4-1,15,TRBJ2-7,CASSPLQVTPDEQYF,TGCGCCAGCAGCCCGTTACAGGTGACCCCCGACGAGCAGTACTTC
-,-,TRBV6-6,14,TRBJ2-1,CASSYSTGRNEQFF,TGTGCCAGCAGTTACTCGACAGGGAGGAATGAGCAGTTCTTC
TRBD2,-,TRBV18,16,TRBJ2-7,CASSPPIAGGTYEQYF,TGTGCCAGCTCACCACCAATAGCGGGAGGAACCTACGAGCAGTACTTC
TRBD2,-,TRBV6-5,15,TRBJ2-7,CASRVGLAGTYEQYF,TGTGCCAGCAGGGTGGGACTAGCGGGTACATACGAGCAGTACTTC